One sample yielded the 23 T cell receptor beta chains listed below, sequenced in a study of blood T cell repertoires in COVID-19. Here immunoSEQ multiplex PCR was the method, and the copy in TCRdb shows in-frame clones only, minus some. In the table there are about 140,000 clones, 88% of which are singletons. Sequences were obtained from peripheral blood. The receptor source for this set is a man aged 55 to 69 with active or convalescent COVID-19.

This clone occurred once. CDR3 sequence (DNA): TGTGCCAGCAGCTTGGGGTCAGGGGGAAACTATGGCTACACCTTC. The encoded protein is CASSLGSGGNYGYTF. V gene TRBV5-5 combines with J gene TRBJ1-2, with 7 bases fitting TRBD1. Per germline, CDR1 SGHKS and CDR2 YYEKEE (reference sequence). J was trimmed by 2 bases and V by 0 bases; bases with no gene match: 4. The CDR3 runs to 15 residues.

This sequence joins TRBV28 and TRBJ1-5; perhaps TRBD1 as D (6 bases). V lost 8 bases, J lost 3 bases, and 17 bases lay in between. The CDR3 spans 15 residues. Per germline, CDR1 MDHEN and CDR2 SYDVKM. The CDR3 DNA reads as TGTGCCAGCTCTTATCTCGGGACATACAATCAGCCCCAGCATTTT. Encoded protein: CASSYLGTYNQPQHF.

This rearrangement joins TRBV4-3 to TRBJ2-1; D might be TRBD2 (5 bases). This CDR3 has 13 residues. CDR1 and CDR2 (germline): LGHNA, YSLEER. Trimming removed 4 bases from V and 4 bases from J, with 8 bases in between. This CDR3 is CASSRGDYNEQFF. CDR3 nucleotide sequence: TGCGCCAGCAGCCGGGGAGATTACAATGAGCAGTTCTTC.

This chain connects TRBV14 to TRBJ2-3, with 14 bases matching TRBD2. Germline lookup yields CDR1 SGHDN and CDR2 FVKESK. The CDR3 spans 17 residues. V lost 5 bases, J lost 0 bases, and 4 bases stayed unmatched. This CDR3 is CASSLGLAGVSTDTQYF. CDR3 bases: TGTGCCAGCAGCTTGGGACTAGCGGGAGTTAGCACAGATACGCAGTATTTT.

The CDR3, as DNA: TGTGCCATCAGTGATGATACGAGCTGGGAGACCCAGTACTTC. Translated: CAISDDTSWETQYF. The genes are TRBV10-3 and TRBJ2-5; D gene unclear. This CDR3 has 14 residues. Between the trimmed V and J ends, which lost 3 bases and 5 bases, there was a span of 13 bases. Looked up from germline, CDR1 is ENHRY and CDR2 is SYGVKD.

CDR3 nucleotides: TGTGCCATCAGTGAGGCAGGTGATGAAAAACTGTTTTTT. It specifies CAISEAGDEKLFF. The chain recombines TRBV10-3 with TRBJ1-4, with unresolved D. Trimming took off 2 bases at V and 6 bases at J, with 7 bases between the two ends. Germline V gene data show CDR1 as ENHRY and CDR2 as SYGVKD. The CDR3 sequence is 13 residues long.

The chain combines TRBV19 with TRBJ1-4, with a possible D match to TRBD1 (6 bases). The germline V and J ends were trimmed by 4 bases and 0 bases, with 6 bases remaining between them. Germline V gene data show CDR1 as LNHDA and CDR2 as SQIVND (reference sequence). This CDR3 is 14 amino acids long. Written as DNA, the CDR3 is TGTGCCAGTAGTAGACAGGCAACTAATGAAAAACTGTTTTTT. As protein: CASSRQATNEKLFF.

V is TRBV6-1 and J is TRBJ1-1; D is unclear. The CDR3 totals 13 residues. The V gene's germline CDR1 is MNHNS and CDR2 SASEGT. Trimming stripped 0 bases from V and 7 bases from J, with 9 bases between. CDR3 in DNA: TGTGCCAGCAGTGAAGCGGTGGCAGATGAAGCTTTCTTT. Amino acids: CASSEAVADEAFF.

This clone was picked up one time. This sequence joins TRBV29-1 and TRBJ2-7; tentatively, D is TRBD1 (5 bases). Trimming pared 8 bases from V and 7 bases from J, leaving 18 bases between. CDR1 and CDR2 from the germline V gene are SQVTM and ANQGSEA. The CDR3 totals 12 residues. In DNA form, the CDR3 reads TGCAGCTTTTTAGGGGCGTCCTGGGAGCAGTACTTC. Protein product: CSFLGASWEQYF.

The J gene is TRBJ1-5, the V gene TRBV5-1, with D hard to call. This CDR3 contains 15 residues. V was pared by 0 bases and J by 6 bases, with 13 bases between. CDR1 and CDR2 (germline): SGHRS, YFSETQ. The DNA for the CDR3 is TGCGCCAGCAGCTTGGCCGGTACGTCTAGTCAGCCCCAGCATTTT. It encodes CASSLAGTSSQPQHF.

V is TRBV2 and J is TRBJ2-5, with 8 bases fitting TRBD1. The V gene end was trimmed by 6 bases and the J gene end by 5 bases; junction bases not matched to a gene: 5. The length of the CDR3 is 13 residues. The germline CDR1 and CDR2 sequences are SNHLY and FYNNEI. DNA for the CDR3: TGTGCCAGCAGGGCAGGGGGCGCGGAGACCCAGTACTTC. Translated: CASRAGGAETQYF.

The CDR3 coding sequence is TGCGCCAGCAGCCTTCAGAATCCCTATGGCTACACCTTC. Protein product: CASSLQNPYGYTF. The chain uses TRBV5-1 and TRBJ1-2; no firm D call. V lost 4 bases, J lost 4 bases, and 11 bases lay in between. This CDR3 spans 13 amino acids. Germline CDR1 and CDR2: SGHRS and YFSETQ.

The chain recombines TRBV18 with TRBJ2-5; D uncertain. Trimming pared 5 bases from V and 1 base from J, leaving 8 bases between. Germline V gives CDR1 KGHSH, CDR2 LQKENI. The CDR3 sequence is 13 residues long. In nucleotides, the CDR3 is TGTGCCAGCTCATCCGAGATCCAAGAGACCCAGTACTTC. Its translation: CASSSEIQETQYF.

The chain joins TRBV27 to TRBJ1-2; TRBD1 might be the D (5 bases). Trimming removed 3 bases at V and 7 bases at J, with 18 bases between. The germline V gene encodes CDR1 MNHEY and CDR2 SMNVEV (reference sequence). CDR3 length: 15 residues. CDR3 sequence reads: CASSFLGDSGRGYTF. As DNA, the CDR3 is TGTGCCAGCAGTTTCCTCGGGGACTCAGGGCGTGGCTACACCTTC.

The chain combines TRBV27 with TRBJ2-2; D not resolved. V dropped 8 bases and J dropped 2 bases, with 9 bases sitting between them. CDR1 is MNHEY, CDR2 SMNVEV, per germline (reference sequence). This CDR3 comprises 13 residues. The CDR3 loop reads CASQARNTGELFF. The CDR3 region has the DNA TGTGCCAGCCAAGCGCGAAACACCGGGGAGCTGTTTTTT.

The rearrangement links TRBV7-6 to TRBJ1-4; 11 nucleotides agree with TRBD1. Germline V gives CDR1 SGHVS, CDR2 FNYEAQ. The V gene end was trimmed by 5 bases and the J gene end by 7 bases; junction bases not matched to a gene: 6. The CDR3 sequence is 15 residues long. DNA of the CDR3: TGTGCCAGCAGCACTCCGGGACAGGGGGTTGAAAAACTGTTTTTT. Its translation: CASSTPGQGVEKLFF.

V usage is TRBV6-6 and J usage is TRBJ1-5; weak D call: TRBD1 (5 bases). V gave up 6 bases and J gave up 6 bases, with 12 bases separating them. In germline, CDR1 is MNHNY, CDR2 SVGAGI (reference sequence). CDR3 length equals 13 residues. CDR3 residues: CASSPTDIQPQHF. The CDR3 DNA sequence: TGTGCCAGCAGCCCCACGGACATTCAGCCCCAGCATTTT.

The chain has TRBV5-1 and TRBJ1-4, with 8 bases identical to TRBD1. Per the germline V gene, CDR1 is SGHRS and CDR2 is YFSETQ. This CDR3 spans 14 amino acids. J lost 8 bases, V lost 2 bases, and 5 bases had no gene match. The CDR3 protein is CASSFTGGGEKLFF. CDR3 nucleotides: TGCGCCAGCAGCTTCACAGGGGGAGGGGAAAAACTGTTTTTT. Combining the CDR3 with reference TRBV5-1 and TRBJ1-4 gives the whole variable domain KAGVTQTPRYLIKTRGQQVTLSCSPISGHRSVSWYQQTPGQGLQFLFEYFSETQRNKGNFPGRFSGRQFSNSRSEMNVSTLELGDSALYLCASSFTGGGEKLFFGSGTQLSVL.

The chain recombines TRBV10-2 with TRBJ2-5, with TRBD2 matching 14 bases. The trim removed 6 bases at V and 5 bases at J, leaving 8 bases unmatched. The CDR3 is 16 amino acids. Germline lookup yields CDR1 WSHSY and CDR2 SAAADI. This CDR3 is CASRGPGLAGAETQYF. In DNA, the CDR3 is TGCGCCAGCAGGGGGCCGGGACTAGCGGGAGCTGAGACCCAGTACTTC.

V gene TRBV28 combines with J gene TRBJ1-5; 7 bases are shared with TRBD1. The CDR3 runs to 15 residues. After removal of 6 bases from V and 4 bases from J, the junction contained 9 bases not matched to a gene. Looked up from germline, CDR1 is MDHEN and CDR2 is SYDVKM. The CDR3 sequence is CASRPRDRKNQPQHF. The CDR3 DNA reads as TGTGCCAGCAGGCCCAGGGACAGAAAGAATCAGCCCCAGCATTTT.

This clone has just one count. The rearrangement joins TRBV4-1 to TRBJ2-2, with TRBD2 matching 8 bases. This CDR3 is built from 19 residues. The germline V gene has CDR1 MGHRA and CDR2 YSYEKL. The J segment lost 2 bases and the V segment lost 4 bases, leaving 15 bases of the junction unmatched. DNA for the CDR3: TGCGCCAGCAGCCCTCGGGGGGGTGCGGGAGTTAGTAACACCGGGGAGCTGTTTTTT. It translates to CASSPRGGAGVSNTGELFF.

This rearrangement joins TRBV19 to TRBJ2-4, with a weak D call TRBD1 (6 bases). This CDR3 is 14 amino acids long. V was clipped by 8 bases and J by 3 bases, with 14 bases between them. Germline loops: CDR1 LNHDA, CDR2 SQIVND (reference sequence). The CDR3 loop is CASQDRTDKNIQYF. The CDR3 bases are TGTGCCAGTCAAGACAGGACTGACAAAAACATTCAGTACTTC.

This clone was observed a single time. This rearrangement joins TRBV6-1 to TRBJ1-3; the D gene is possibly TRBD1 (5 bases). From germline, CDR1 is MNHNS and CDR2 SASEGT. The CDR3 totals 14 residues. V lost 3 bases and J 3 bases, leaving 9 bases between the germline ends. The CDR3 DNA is TGTGCCAGCAGTGATCAGGGCCTTGGAAACACCATATATTTT. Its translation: CASSDQGLGNTIYF.